Presented here are 10 T cell receptor beta chains from one specimen sequenced in a study of shared clonotypes between healthy human individuals. Measured with immunoSEQ multiplex PCR; TCRdb has only the in-frame clones, and not every one. The profile shows 2 million to 3 million clones, 93% of them singletons. The specimen was naive CD4+ T cells from PBMCs. Subset: CD45RA+ positively selected. The source is a man younger than 35 in good health. Some clones in this sample may be carry-over from other donors' samples.

This chain connects TRBV5-6 to TRBJ2-5, with D unclear. Germline V CDR1 and CDR2: SGHDT, YYEEEE. V shed 4 bases and J shed 3 bases, with 10 bases lying between them. CDR3 size: 13 residues. CDR3 amino acids: CASSLVLEETQYF. The CDR3 DNA is TGTGCCAGCAGCCTCGTACTTGAAGAGACCCAGTACTTC.

J is TRBJ2-6 and V is TRBV9; D remains ambiguous. The V gene's germline CDR1 is SGDLS and CDR2 YYNGEE. V was pared by 6 bases and J by 0 bases, with 10 bases between. The CDR3 is 15 residues long. CDR3 DNA: TGTGCCAGCACACAACTGGGCTCTGGGGCCAACGTCCTGACTTTC. Its translation is CASTQLGSGANVLTF.

The J gene is TRBJ2-1, the V gene TRBV4-2; tentatively, D is TRBD1 (6 bases). The CDR3 covers 16 residues. Trimming cost V 4 bases and J 5 bases, with 18 bases left between them. In germline, CDR1 is LGHNA, CDR2 YNFKEQ. CDR3: CASSPSSPRGNNEQFF. CDR3 nucleotides: TGTGCCAGCAGCCCGTCTTCACCCAGGGGAAACAATGAGCAGTTCTTC.

V usage is TRBV9 and J usage is TRBJ1-5; 12 nucleotides agree with TRBD1. V shed 7 bases and J 6 bases; nucleotides not matched to a gene: 8. CDR3 length equals 15 residues. The germline V gene has CDR1 SGDLS and CDR2 YYNGEE. CDR3 nucleotides: TGTGCCAGCCGGGACAGGGGGCCGGGGGGTCAGCCCCAGCATTTT. As protein: CASRDRGPGGQPQHF. The full variable domain, with the rest looked up from reference TRBV9 and TRBJ1-5, is DSGVTQTPKHLITATGQRVTLRCSPRSGDLSVYWYQQSLDQGLQFLIQYYNGEERAKGNILERFSAQQFPDLHSELNLSSLELGDSALYFCASRDRGPGGQPQHFGDGTRLSIL.

This clone was seen a few times. V and J are TRBV18 and TRBJ2-7; D gene unclear. The germline V gene encodes CDR1 KGHSH and CDR2 LQKENI. Trimming removed 2 bases from V and 2 bases from J, with 13 bases in between. This CDR3 is built from 15 residues. In DNA form, the CDR3 reads TGTGCCAGCTCACCAGGGCAGCCCTTAACCTACGAGCAGTACTTC. Translated, it gives CASSPGQPLTYEQYF.

The rearrangement joins TRBV6-1 to TRBJ2-3; 7 nucleotides match TRBD2. Looked up from germline, CDR1 is MNHNS and CDR2 is SASEGT. Losses at the gene ends were 2 bases for V and 2 bases for J; bases not matched to a gene: 4. CDR3 length equals 15 residues. CDR3 in DNA: TGTGCCAGCAGTGAACCCAGCGGGGCCACAGATACGCAGTATTTT. Its protein product is CASSEPSGATDTQYF.

The rearrangement joins TRBV27 to TRBJ1-2; no firm D call. Germline-derived CDR1 and CDR2 are MNHEY and SMNVEV (reference sequence). This CDR3 comprises 14 residues. V was pared by 0 bases and J by 7 bases, with 12 bases between. CDR3 sequence: CASSLSADRRGYTF. The CDR3, as DNA: TGTGCCAGCAGTTTATCGGCGGACCGGCGTGGCTACACCTTC.

This clone was seen only once. The chain links TRBV4-1 to TRBJ2-3; D call uncertain. Trimming cost V 1 base and J 3 bases, with 5 bases left between them. The CDR3 sequence is 13 residues long. CDR1 MGHRA and CDR2 YSYEKL come from the germline V gene. The CDR3 bases are TGCGCCAGCAGCCAAGTAGTGACAGATACGCAGTATTTT. Protein sequence: CASSQVVTDTQYF.

V usage is TRBV5-1 and J usage is TRBJ2-7; D is possibly TRBD2 (5 bases). V was pared by 4 bases and J by 6 bases, with 17 bases between. The CDR3 loop spans 14 amino acids. Germline values: CDR1 SGHRS, CDR2 YFSETQ. The CDR3 region has the DNA TGCGCCAGCAGCGTAGGACTGAGGACTGGCGAGCAGTACTTC. Residues: CASSVGLRTGEQYF.

This clone was found once. This rearrangement joins TRBV13 to TRBJ2-7, with 7 bases that match TRBD1. V trimming: 3 bases; J trimming: 12 bases; junction bases outside the gene matches: 14. The germline CDR1 and CDR2 sequences are PRHDT and FYEKMQ (reference sequence). The CDR3 length is 14 residues. CDR3 bases: TGTGCCAGCAGCTTGGACTCCGACAGGGTTTATCGGTACTTC. Translation: CASSLDSDRVYRYF.